Each of the 28 T cell receptor beta chains below was sequenced from the same sample in a study of human T cells and chemical hapten exposure. The sample's time point: patch test 1, 2 weeks after DPC sensitization. Treatment indicated: therapeutic diphenylcyclopropenone sensitization with weekly scalp DPC. TCRdb fed the RACE reads into MiXCR, producing one record per CDR3 protein. Among about 49,000 distinct CDR3 sequences listed, about a tenth were seen once. The sequencing used whole blood, collected in connection with sensitization to the hapten diphenylcyclopropenone (DPC). The receptors were gathered from a woman between 45 and 65 years old with alopecia areata. Some clones in this sample may be carry-over from other donors' samples.

This clonotype showed up just a few times. This rearrangement joins TRBV5-1 to TRBJ2-2; 10 bases are shared with TRBD2. CDR3 length equals 16 residues. CDR1 and CDR2 from the germline V gene are SGHRS and YFSETQ. With 0 bases clipped from V and 5 bases from J, the junction kept 4 bases outside the gene matches. CDR3 nucleotide sequence: TGCGCCAGCAGCTTGGGTCTAGCGGGAGTGACCGGGGAGCTGTTTTTT. Translation: CASSLGLAGVTGELFF.

This clonotype was observed a handful of times. This chain joins TRBV7-9 and TRBJ2-7; 9 bases map to TRBD1. Germline V gives CDR1 SEHNR, CDR2 FQNEAQ (reference sequence). Trimming at V came to 1 base and at J to 6 bases, leaving 10 bases not matched to a gene. The CDR3 is 16 residues long. The CDR3 DNA sequence: TGTGCCAGCAGCTTAGGCCTTGGGACAGGGTCTTCCGAGCAGTACTTC. It is translated as CASSLGLGTGSSEQYF. Using reference TRBV7-9 and TRBJ2-7 for the parts outside the CDR3, the full variable domain is DTGVSQNPRHKITKRGQNVTFRCDPISEHNRLYWYRQTLGQGPEFLTYFQNEAQLEKSRLLSDRFSAERPKGSFSTLEIQRTEQGDSAMYLCASSLGLGTGSSEQYFGPGTRLTVT.

This chain uses TRBV9 with TRBJ2-3, with D tentatively TRBD1 or TRBD2 (5 bases each). The CDR3 totals 15 residues. CDR1 is SGDLS and CDR2 is YYNGEE in the germline V gene. V dropped 0 bases and J dropped 4 bases, with 12 bases sitting between them. The CDR3 here is CASSVGGVGSDTQYF. The CDR3 DNA follows: TGTGCCAGCAGCGTAGGAGGGGTTGGCTCAGATACGCAGTATTTT.

In this sample, this clonotype turned up many times. V is TRBV7-8 and J is TRBJ2-3, with TRBD2 identical over 7 bases. The CDR3 loop spans 16 amino acids. Germline-derived CDR1 and CDR2 are SGHVS and FQNEAQ. The V gene end was trimmed by 5 bases and the J gene end by 2 bases; junction bases not matched to a gene: 10. The chain's CDR3 is CASSGDLADYTDTQYF. The CDR3 DNA follows: TGTGCCAGCAGCGGGGATCTAGCGGACTACACAGATACGCAGTATTTT.

The chain recombines TRBV27 with TRBJ2-7; D might be TRBD2 (6 bases). Germline V lookup: CDR1 MNHEY, CDR2 SMNVEV (reference sequence). The V end was cut by 6 bases, the J end by 6 bases, with 12 bases between. The CDR3 consists of 12 residues. CDR3 nucleotides: TGTGCCAGCAGGCAACTAGCAGGCGAGCAGTACTTC. This codes for CASRQLAGEQYF.

This clonotype has at least ten counts. This rearrangement joins TRBV6-5 to TRBJ2-2; 8 positions agree with TRBD2. Germline V gives CDR1 MNHEY, CDR2 SVGAGI. The CDR3 runs to 14 residues. J was trimmed by 3 bases and V by 7 bases; bases with no gene match: 4. As DNA, the CDR3 is TGTGCCAGCACCAGAGCGGGAGACACCGGGGAGCTGTTTTTT. This sequence encodes CASTRAGDTGELFF.

This clonotype was found many times. CDR3 amino acids: CASSQGTGSANEKLFF. CDR3 sequence (DNA): TGTGCCAGCAGCCAAGGAACAGGGTCTGCTAATGAAAAACTGTTTTTT. V usage is TRBV16 and J usage is TRBJ1-4, with D possibly matching TRBD1 (6 bases). Between the trimmed V and J ends, which lost 2 bases and 3 bases, there was a span of 13 bases. Germline lookup yields CDR1 KGHSY and CDR2 FQNENV. The CDR3 totals 16 residues.

The chain employs TRBV29-1 and TRBJ2-5, with a weak D call TRBD1 (6 bases). This CDR3 contains 13 residues. The V and J ends lost 2 bases and 1 base respectively, with 8 bases between them. Per germline, CDR1 SQVTM and CDR2 ANQGSEA. The CDR3 DNA reads as TGCAGCGTTGAAAGACAGGTCCAAGAGACCCAGTACTTC. It encodes CSVERQVQETQYF.

Turning to this clonotype: A much larger clonotype is one base distant, so this may be a read error. The gene calls are TRBV28 and TRBJ2-7; D may be TRBD1 (6 bases). CDR1 and CDR2 (germline): MDHEN, SYDVKM. CDR3 length equals 15 residues. CDR3 nucleotide sequence: TGTGCCAGCAGTTCTCGGACAGCCGTTACCTACGTGCAGTACTTC. Translated, it gives CASSSRTAVTYVQYF. Using reference TRBV28 and TRBJ2-7 for the parts outside the CDR3, the full variable domain is DVKVTQSSRYLVKRTGEKVFLECVQDMDHENMFWYRQDPGLGLRLIYFSYDVKMKEKGDIPEGYSVSREKKERFSLILESASTNQTSMYLCASSSRTAVTYVQYFGPGTRLTVT.

This clonotype occurred a few times. This rearrangement joins TRBV7-2 to TRBJ2-1; TRBD2 matches 7 bases. Per germline, CDR1 SGHTA and CDR2 FQGNSA. The CDR3 is made up of 14 amino acids. Trimming took 4 bases from V and 4 from J; bases not matched to a gene: 4. The DNA for the CDR3 is TGTGCCAGCAGCTCTAGCGGAGGGTACAATGAGCAGTTCTTC. Translation gives CASSSSGGYNEQFF. The whole variable domain, filled in from reference TRBV7-2 and TRBJ2-1, reads GAGVSQSPSNKVTEKGKDVELRCDPISGHTALYWYRQSLGQGLEFLIYFQGNSAPDKSGLPSDRFSAERTGGSVSTLTIQRTQQEDSAVYLCASSSSGGYNEQFFGPGTRLTVL.

This clonotype was picked up many times. V and J are TRBV6-2 or TRBV6-3 and TRBJ1-5; tentatively, D is TRBD1 (6 bases). The V gene lost 4 bases and the J gene lost 7 bases, with 14 bases spanning the gap. CDR1 MNHEY and CDR2 SVGEGT come from the germline V gene. This CDR3 comprises 14 residues. The CDR3 coding sequence is TGTGCCAGCAGTTTCCCAGGGGCAAGGCAGCCCCAGCATTTT. Encoded protein: CASSFPGARQPQHF.

In this sample, this clonotype turned up a few times. This chain links TRBV12-3 or TRBV12-4 with TRBJ2-7, with TRBD2 as a possible D gene (6 bases). The CDR3 sequence is 15 residues long. Trimming removed 3 bases from V and 1 base from J, with 13 bases in between. CDR3 residues: CASSFRRDLSYEQYF. The DNA for the CDR3 is TGTGCCAGCAGTTTTCGGAGGGACCTTTCCTACGAGCAGTACTTC.

The chain carries TRBV12-3 or TRBV12-4 and TRBJ2-7; the match to TRBD2 covers 8 bases. The V and J ends lost 1 base and 6 bases, in that order; junction bases with no gene match: 14. The CDR3 runs to 17 residues. This CDR3 reads CASSLEGSGAGRAEQYF. CDR3 nucleotides: TGTGCCAGCAGTTTAGAGGGTAGCGGGGCTGGGAGGGCCGAGCAGTACTTC.

This clonotype occurred many times. The gene calls are TRBV7-9 and TRBJ2-5; 8 nucleotides align to TRBD1. This CDR3 has 13 amino acids. V lost 5 bases to trimming and J lost 5 bases; unmatched junction nucleotides: 4. The germline gives CDR1 SEHNR, CDR2 FQNEAQ (reference sequence). In DNA form, the CDR3 reads TGTGCCAGCAGCGCTAACAGGGGGGAGACCCAGTACTTC. It specifies CASSANRGETQYF.

This clonotype was seen ten or more times. The rearrangement joins TRBV19 to TRBJ1-3; unclear D gene. Germline V lookup: CDR1 LNHDA, CDR2 SQIVND (reference sequence). The ends were cut back, 5 bases at V and 1 base at J, with 15 bases in the middle. The CDR3 runs to 16 residues. The CDR3 DNA reads TGTGCCAGTAGTGTTCCGGGCCGGGAATCTGGAAACACCATATATTTT. Protein product: CASSVPGRESGNTIYF.

The chain links TRBV29-1 to TRBJ1-5; D uncertain. Germline CDR1 reads SQVTM; CDR2 reads ANQGSEA. The CDR3 sequence is 12 residues long. Trimming shortened V by 4 bases and J by 7 bases, and 11 bases separated the two germline ends. CDR3 loop: CSVGRGGQPQHF. In nucleotides, the CDR3 is TGCAGCGTTGGCCGGGGAGGACAGCCCCAGCATTTT.

This clonotype was picked up many times. This chain links TRBV12-3 or TRBV12-4 with TRBJ2-1; TRBD2 is a possible D gene (6 bases). The length of the CDR3 is 15 residues. V shed 2 bases and J shed 3 bases, with 11 bases lying between them. DNA for the CDR3: TGTGCCAGCAGTTTAAGGACTAACAACTACAATGAGCAGTTCTTC. Its protein product is CASSLRTNNYNEQFF.

This clonotype was seen ten or more times. The CDR3 nucleotides are TGCAGCGTTGGCGGGGGGGGCGATGAGCAGTTCTTC. Its translation: CSVGGGGDEQFF. V is TRBV29-1 and J is TRBJ2-1; TRBD2 matches 9 bases. The CDR3 has 12 residues. Germline CDR1 reads SQVTM; CDR2 reads ANQGSEA. Losses at the gene ends were 4 bases for V and 8 bases for J; bases not matched to a gene: 3.

Many counts were recorded for this clonotype. V and J are TRBV14 and TRBJ2-2; D remains ambiguous. Between the trimmed V and J ends, which lost 0 bases and 6 bases, there was a span of 8 bases. CDR1 is SGHDN, CDR2 FVKESK, per germline. This CDR3 spans 14 amino acids. This CDR3 is CASSQDIRAGELFF. For the CDR3, the DNA is TGTGCCAGCAGCCAAGATATAAGGGCCGGGGAGCTGTTTTTT.

This clonotype was counted a few times. This rearrangement joins TRBV7-9 to TRBJ1-2; 9 bases agree with TRBD1. Germline V gene sequence: CDR1 SEHNR, CDR2 FQNEAQ (reference sequence). V lost 5 bases, J lost 4 bases, and 14 bases stayed unmatched. CDR3 size: 17 residues. CDR3 amino acids: CASSLYSGQGLSYGYTF. The CDR3 DNA reads TGTGCCAGCAGCCTTTATTCCGGACAGGGGCTAAGCTATGGCTACACCTTC.

This chain joins TRBV29-1 and TRBJ2-1; TRBD1 aligns across 10 bases. With V trimmed by 3 bases and J by 7 bases, 9 bases remained unmatched. The germline V gene encodes CDR1 SQVTM and CDR2 ANQGSEA. This CDR3 is built from 15 residues. The CDR3 reads CSVDVSGTGVNEQFF. Here the CDR3 DNA reads TGCAGCGTTGACGTTTCCGGGACAGGGGTGAATGAGCAGTTCTTC.

The chain is built from TRBV20-1 and TRBJ2-3; D not certain. Germline CDR1 reads DFQATT; CDR2 reads SNEGSKA (reference sequence). V gave up 3 bases and J gave up 5 bases, with 12 bases separating them. The length of the CDR3 is 13 residues. The CDR3 loop reads CSASHTWEDTQYF. As DNA, the CDR3 is TGCAGTGCTAGCCATACATGGGAAGATACGCAGTATTTT.

This clonotype was seen at least ten times. V usage is TRBV12-3 or TRBV12-4 and J usage is TRBJ1-1, with D tentatively TRBD1 (5 bases). V dropped 7 bases and J dropped 7 bases, with 13 bases sitting between them. This CDR3 comprises 12 residues. The chain's CDR3 is CASTWGSLEAFF. DNA of the CDR3: TGTGCCAGCACCTGGGGCAGCCTTGAAGCTTTCTTT.

This clonotype was observed at least ten times. The J gene is TRBJ2-3, the V gene TRBV6-6; TRBD1 aligns across 7 bases. CDR3 length equals 14 residues. Germline V gene sequence: CDR1 MNHNY, CDR2 SVGAGI (reference sequence). Trimming cost V 2 bases and J 1 base; bases outside gene matches: 0. CDR3 in DNA: TGTGCCAGCAGTTACGACAGGGGCACAGATACGCAGTATTTT. Translation: CASSYDRGTDTQYF.

This clonotype was seen more than once but under ten times. This chain joins TRBV28 and TRBJ1-1; TRBD1 agrees at 7 bases. CDR3 size: 13 residues. Per the germline V gene, CDR1 is MDHEN and CDR2 is SYDVKM. The ends lost 6 bases at V and 1 base at J; junction bases unmatched: 2. Written as DNA, the CDR3 is TGTGCCAGCAGAGGGACAGCGAACACTGAAGCTTTCTTT. Its protein is CASRGTANTEAFF.

The table lists this clonotype with a few counts. This chain connects TRBV28 to TRBJ1-6; D might be TRBD1 (6 bases). In germline, CDR1 is MDHEN, CDR2 SYDVKM. This CDR3 spans 15 amino acids. Trimming removed 4 bases from V and 4 bases from J, with 11 bases in between. Written as DNA, the CDR3 is TGTGCCAGCAGTTCCGGACAGTTATATAATTCACCCCTCCACTTT. Protein: CASSSGQLYNSPLHF.

This clonotype was seen many times. The rearrangement links TRBV24-1 to TRBJ2-2; D call uncertain. V dropped 8 bases and J dropped 6 bases, with 9 bases sitting between them. The V gene's germline CDR1 is KGHDR and CDR2 SFDVKD. The CDR3 extends over 12 amino acids. The CDR3 region has the DNA TGTGCCACCAATCCCATCGCCGGGGAGCTGTTTTTT. Its translation: CATNPIAGELFF.

The chain joins TRBV5-6 to TRBJ1-1; the D is unclear. The V end was cut by 2 bases, the J end by 2 bases, with 7 bases between. Germline V gives CDR1 SGHDT, CDR2 YYEEEE. The CDR3 is 13 residues long. CDR3 amino acids: CASSFQRNTEAFF. Written as DNA, the CDR3 is TGTGCCAGCAGCTTTCAGCGAAACACTGAAGCTTTCTTT.